This TCR beta chain was identified during a study of blood T cell repertoires in COVID-19. The repertoire was sequenced with immunoSEQ multiplex PCR; TCRdb's copy has only in-frame clones and lacks some. The data hold about 100,000 clones, with roughly 80% observed a single time. V lost 5 bases, J lost 7 bases, and 9 bases stayed unmatched. The CDR3 has 15 amino acids. Germline V lookup: CDR1 LNHDA, CDR2 SQIVND (reference sequence). The chain couples TRBV19 to TRBJ1-4; TRBD1 matches 8 bases. The sequenced sample consisted of peripheral blood. The clonotype was recovered from a woman in her 70s with acute or convalescent COVID-19. In DNA form, the CDR3 reads TGTGCCAGTAGTCCCTCCGGACAGGGCTTTGAAAAACTGTTTTTT. Translated, it gives CASSPSGQGFEKLFF.